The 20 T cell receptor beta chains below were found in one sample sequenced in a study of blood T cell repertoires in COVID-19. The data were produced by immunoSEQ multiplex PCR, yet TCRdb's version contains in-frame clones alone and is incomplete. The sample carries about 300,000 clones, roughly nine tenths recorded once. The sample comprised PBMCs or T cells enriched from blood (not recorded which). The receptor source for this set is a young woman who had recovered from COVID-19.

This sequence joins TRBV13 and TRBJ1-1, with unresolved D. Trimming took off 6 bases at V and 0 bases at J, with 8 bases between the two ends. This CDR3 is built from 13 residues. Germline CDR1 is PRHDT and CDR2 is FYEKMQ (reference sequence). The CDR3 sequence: CASSLRVNTEAFF. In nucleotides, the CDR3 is TGTGCCAGCAGTTTGAGGGTGAACACTGAAGCTTTCTTT. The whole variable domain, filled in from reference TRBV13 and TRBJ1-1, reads AAGVIQSPRHLIKEKRETATLKCYPIPRHDTVYWYQQGPGQDPQFLISFYEKMQSDKGSIPDRFSAQQFSDYHSELNMSSLELGDSALYFCASSLRVNTEAFFGQGTRLTVV.

In DNA, the CDR3 is TGTGCCAGCAGTCCGAGGCGAGAGGCGGCGAATTCACCCCTCCACTTT. Its protein product is CASSPRREAANSPLHF. The chain combines TRBV27 with TRBJ1-6; D unresolved. The V and J ends lost 5 bases and 7 bases respectively, with 18 bases between them. Looked up from germline, CDR1 is MNHEY and CDR2 is SMNVEV (reference sequence). This CDR3 has 16 amino acids.

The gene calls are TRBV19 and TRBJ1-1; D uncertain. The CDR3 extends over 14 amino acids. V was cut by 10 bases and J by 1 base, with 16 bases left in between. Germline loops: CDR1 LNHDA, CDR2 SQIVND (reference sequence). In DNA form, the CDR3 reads TGTGCCACCCTCCCCCGGGCGGGGAACACTGAAGCTTTCTTT. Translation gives CATLPRAGNTEAFF.

The CDR3 DNA reads as TGTGCCAGCAGTTTACGGCAGGGGTACACCGGGGAGCTGTTTTTT. This gives the protein CASSLRQGYTGELFF. V usage is TRBV27 and J usage is TRBJ2-2, with D maybe TRBD1 (6 bases). CDR1 and CDR2 from the germline V gene are MNHEY and SMNVEV (reference sequence). The CDR3 length is 15 residues. The V gene lost 2 bases and the J gene lost 3 bases, with 10 bases spanning the gap.

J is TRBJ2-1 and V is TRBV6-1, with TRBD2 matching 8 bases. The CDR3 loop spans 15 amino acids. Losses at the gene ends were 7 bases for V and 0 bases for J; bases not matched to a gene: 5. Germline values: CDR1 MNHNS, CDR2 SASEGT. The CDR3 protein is CASNPGTSSYNEQFF. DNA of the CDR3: TGTGCCAGCAATCCCGGGACTAGCTCCTACAATGAGCAGTTCTTC.

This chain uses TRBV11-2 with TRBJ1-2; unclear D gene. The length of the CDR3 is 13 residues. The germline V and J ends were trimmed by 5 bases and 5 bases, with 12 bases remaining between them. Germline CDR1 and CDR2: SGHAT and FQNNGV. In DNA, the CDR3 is TGTGCCAGCAGCCACTCGATTGATTATGGCTACACCTTC. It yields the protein CASSHSIDYGYTF.

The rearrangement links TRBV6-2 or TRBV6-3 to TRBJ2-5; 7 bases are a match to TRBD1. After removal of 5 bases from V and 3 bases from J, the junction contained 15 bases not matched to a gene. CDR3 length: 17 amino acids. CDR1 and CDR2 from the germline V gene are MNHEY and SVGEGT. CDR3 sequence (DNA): TGTGCCAGCAGTCAGGGACAGTCCCAGACTAAAAAAGAGACCCAGTACTTC. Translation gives CASSQGQSQTKKETQYF.

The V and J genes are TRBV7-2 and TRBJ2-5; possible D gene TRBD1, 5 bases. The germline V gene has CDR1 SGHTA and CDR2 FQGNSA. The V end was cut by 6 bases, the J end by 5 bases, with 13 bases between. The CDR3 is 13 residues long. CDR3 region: CASRPRGLETQYF. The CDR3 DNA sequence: TGTGCCAGCAGGCCTAGGGGATTGGAGACCCAGTACTTC.

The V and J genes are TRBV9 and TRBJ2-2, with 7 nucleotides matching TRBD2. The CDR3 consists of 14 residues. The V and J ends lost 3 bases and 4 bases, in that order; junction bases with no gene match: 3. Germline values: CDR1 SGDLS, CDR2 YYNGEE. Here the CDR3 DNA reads TGTGCCAGCAGCGCCTTAGCGGGCACCGGGGAGCTGTTTTTT. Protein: CASSALAGTGELFF.

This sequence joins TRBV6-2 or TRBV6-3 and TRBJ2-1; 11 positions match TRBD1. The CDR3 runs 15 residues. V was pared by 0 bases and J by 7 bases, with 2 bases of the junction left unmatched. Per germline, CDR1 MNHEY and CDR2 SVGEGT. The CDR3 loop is CASSYSGTGGNEQFF. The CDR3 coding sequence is TGTGCCAGCAGTTACTCCGGGACAGGGGGAAATGAGCAGTTCTTC.

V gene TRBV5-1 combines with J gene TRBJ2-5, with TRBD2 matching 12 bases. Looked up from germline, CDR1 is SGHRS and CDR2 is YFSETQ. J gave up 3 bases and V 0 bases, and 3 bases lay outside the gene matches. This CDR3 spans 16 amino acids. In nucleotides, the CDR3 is TGCGCCAGCAGCTTGGTGTCTAGCGGGGGGGAAGAGACCCAGTACTTC. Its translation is CASSLVSSGGEETQYF.

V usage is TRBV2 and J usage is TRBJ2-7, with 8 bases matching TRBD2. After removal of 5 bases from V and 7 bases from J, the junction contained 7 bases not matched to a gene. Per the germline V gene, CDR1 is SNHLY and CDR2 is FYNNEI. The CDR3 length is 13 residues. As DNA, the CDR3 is TGTGCCAGCAGTCCGGGACTAGACAAGGAGCAGTACTTC. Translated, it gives CASSPGLDKEQYF.

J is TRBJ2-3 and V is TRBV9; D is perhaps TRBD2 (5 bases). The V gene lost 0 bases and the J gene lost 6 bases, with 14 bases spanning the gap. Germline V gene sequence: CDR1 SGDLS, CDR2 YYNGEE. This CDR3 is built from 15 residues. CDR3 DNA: TGTGCCAGCAGCGTAGGGGTAGCGCGCATGGATACGCAGTATTTT. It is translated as CASSVGVARMDTQYF.

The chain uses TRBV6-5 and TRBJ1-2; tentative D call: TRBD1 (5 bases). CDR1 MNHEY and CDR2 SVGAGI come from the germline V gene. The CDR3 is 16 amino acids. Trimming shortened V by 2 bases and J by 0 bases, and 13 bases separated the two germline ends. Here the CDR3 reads CASSYTRQQANYGYTF. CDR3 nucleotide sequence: TGTGCCAGCAGTTACACCCGACAGCAAGCTAACTATGGCTACACCTTC.

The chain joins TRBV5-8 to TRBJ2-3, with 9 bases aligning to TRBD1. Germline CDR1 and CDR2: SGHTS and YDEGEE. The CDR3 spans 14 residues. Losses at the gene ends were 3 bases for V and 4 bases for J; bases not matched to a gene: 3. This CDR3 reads CASSWGQGSDTQYF. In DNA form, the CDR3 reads TGTGCCAGCAGCTGGGGACAGGGCTCAGATACGCAGTATTTT. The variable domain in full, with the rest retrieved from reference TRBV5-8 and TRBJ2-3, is EAGVTQSPTHLIKTRGQQATLRCSPISGHTSVYWYQQALGLGLQFLLWYDEGEERNRGNFPPRFSGRQFPNYSSELNVNALELEDSALYLCASSWGQGSDTQYFGPGTRLTVL.

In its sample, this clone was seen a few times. The CDR3 DNA sequence: TGTGCCAGCGTCCTTTCAGACCAGCGTGAAAAACTGTTTTTT. It specifies CASVLSDQREKLFF. The chain links TRBV2 to TRBJ1-4; no clear D. V lost 8 bases, J lost 7 bases, and 17 bases lay in between. CDR3 length equals 14 residues. Germline V gives CDR1 SNHLY, CDR2 FYNNEI.

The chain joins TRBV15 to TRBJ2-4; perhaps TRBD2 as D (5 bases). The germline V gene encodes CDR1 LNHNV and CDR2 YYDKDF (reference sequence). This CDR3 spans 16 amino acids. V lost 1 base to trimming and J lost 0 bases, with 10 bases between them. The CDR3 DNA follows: TGTGCCACCAGCAGAGTGGGAGAACTAGCCAAAAACATTCAGTACTTC. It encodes CATSRVGELAKNIQYF.

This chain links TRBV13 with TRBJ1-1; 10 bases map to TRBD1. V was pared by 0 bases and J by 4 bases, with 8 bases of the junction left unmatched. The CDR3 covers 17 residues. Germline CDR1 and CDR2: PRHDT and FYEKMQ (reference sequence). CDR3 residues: CASSLGRGQGFSTEAFF. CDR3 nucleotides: TGTGCCAGCAGCTTAGGCCGGGGACAGGGGTTCAGCACTGAAGCTTTCTTT. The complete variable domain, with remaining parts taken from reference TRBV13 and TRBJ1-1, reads AAGVIQSPRHLIKEKRETATLKCYPIPRHDTVYWYQQGPGQDPQFLISFYEKMQSDKGSIPDRFSAQQFSDYHSELNMSSLELGDSALYFCASSLGRGQGFSTEAFFGQGTRLTVV.

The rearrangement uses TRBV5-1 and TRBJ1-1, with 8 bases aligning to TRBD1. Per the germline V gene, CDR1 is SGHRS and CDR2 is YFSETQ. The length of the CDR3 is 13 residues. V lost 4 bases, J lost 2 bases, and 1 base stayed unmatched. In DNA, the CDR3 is TGCGCCAGCAGCCAGGGGGCAAACACTGAAGCTTTCTTT. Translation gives CASSQGANTEAFF. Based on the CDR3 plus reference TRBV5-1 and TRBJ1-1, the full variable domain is KAGVTQTPRYLIKTRGQQVTLSCSPISGHRSVSWYQQTPGQGLQFLFEYFSETQRNKGNFPGRFSGRQFSNSRSEMNVSTLELGDSALYLCASSQGANTEAFFGQGTRLTVV.

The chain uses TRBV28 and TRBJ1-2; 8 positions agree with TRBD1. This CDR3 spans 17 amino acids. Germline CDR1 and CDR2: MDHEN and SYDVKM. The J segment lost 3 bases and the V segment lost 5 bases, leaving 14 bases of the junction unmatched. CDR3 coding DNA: TGTGCCAGCAGTGCCACGCTCCAGGGGGCGGGGGACTATGGCTACACCTTC. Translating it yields CASSATLQGAGDYGYTF.